This TCR beta chain was captured by sequencing in a study of PD-1 blockade in mismatch repair-deficient tumors. This clone was seen more than once but under ten times. Repertoires were generated with immunoSEQ multiplex PCR, while TCRdb's copy carries only in-frame clones and drops some. The repertoire holds around 52,000 clones, about 84% seen once, with roughly 8.8% in the top ten. PCR or immunohistochemistry showed mismatch repair deficiency in every enrolled patient. This clonotype was obtained from an adult with mismatch repair-deficient cancer. The input for sequencing was peripheral blood, taken 20 weeks after starting pembrolizumab.

In nucleotides, the CDR3 is TGTGCCAGCAGCCTTAGGGGGGGCGGTGAGCCCCAGCATTTT. This translates into CASSLRGGGEPQHF. The chain uses TRBV7-9 and TRBJ1-5; possible D gene TRBD1, 6 bases. V lost 5 bases, J lost 8 bases, and 16 bases lay in between. Germline assignment: CDR1 SEHNR and CDR2 FQNEAQ (reference sequence). This CDR3 has 14 amino acids.